The clone carrying this TCR beta chain was seen only once. This entry is derived from a study of OX40 agonist ivuxolimab in advanced cancers. With 0 bases clipped from V and 2 bases from J, the junction kept 16 bases outside the gene matches. This CDR3 comprises 22 residues. The germline V gene encodes CDR1 SGDLS and CDR2 YYNGEE. Profiling relied on immunoSEQ multiplex PCR, and the TCRdb table lists in-frame clones only, not all of them. The sample contains approximately 100,000 clones, around nine tenths of which appear only once. This TCR derives from an adult with an advanced solid tumor such as melanoma, head and neck, liver or kidney cancer. The sample in question was CD4+ or CD8+ T cells sorted from blood, obtained in a trial of the OX40 agonist ivuxolimab. The chain joins TRBV9 to TRBJ2-6; TRBD2 agrees at 11 bases. Here the CDR3 DNA reads TGTGCCAGCAGCGTAGGCACTAGCGGGGGTTCCCCGGCGAGGGCTGGGGCCAACGTCCTGACTTTC. It specifies CASSVGTSGGSPARAGANVLTF.